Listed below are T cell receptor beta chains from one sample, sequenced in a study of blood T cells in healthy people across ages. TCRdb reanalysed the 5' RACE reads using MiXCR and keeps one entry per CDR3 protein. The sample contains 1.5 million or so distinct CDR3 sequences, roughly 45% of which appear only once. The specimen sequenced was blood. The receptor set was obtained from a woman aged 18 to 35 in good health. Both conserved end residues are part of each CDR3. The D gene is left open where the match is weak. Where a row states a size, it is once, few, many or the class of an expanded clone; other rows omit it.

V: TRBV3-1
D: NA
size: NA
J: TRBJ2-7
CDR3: CASSQETGIHEQYF
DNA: TGTGCCAGCAGCCAAGAAACAGGTATCCACGAGCAGTACTTC

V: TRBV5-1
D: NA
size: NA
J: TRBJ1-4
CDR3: CASSLVGEWANEKLFF
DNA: TGCGCCAGCAGCTTGGTCGGGGAATGGGCTAATGAAAAACTGTTTTTT

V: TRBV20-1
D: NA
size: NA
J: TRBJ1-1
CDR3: CSAQGFRNTEAFF
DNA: TGCAGTGCTCAAGGGTTCCGGAACACTGAAGCTTTCTTT

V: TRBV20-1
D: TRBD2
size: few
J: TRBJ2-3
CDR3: CSARDTGGPSDTQYF
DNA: TGCAGTGCTAGAGACACGGGAGGGCCCTCAGATACGCAGTATTTT

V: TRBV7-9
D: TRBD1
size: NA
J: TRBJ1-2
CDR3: CASSPLGQVYGYTF
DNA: TGTGCCAGCAGCCCATTGGGACAGGTTTATGGCTACACCTTC

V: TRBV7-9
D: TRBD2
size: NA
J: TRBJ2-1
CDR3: CASPENPGRALGEQFF
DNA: TGTGCCAGCCCCGAAAACCCAGGGAGGGCCCTGGGTGAGCAGTTCTTC

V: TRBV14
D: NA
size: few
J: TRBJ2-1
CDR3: CASSQGGPLYSGVSFF
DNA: TGTGCCAGCAGCCAAGGGGGGCCACTATATTCAGGGGTATCGTTCTTC

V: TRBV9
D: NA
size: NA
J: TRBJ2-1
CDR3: CASSLREKFSYNEQFF
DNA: TGTGCCAGCAGTCTCAGAGAGAAGTTTTCCTACAATGAGCAGTTCTTC

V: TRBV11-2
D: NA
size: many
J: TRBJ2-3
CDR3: CASSWISGGISTDTQYF
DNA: TGTGCCAGCAGCTGGATTTCCGGCGGGATTAGCACAGATACGCAGTATTTT

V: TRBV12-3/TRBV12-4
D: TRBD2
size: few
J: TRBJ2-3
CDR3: CASSLLAGEDTQYF
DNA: TGTGCCAGCAGTCTACTAGCGGGGGAGGATACGCAGTATTTT

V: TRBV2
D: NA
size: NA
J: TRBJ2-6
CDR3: CASSVAGRLGANVLTF
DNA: TGTGCCAGCAGTGTGGCCGGCCGTCTAGGGGCCAACGTCCTGACTTTC

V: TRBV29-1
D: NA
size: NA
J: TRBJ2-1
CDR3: CSVDRDGQFF
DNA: TGCAGCGTTGATCGGGATGGGCAGTTCTTC

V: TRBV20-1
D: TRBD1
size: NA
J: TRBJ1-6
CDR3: CSAQGQGTGNSPLHF
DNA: TGCAGTGCGCAGGGACAGGGGACGGGAAATTCACCCCTCCACTTT

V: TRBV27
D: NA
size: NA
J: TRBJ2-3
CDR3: CASSLTPSGGSDTQYF
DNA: TGTGCCAGCAGTTTAACCCCCAGCGGTGGATCGGATACGCAGTATTTT

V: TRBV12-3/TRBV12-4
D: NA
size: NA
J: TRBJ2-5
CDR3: CANTLTVQETQYF
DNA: TGTGCCAACACTTTGACGGTTCAAGAGACCCAGTACTTC

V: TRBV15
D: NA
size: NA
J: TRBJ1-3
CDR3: CATSRGEGNTIYF
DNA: TGTGCCACCAGCAGAGGAGAAGGAAACACCATATATTTT

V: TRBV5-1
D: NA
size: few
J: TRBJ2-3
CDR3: CASSLMRDTDTQYF
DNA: TGCGCCAGCAGCTTAATGAGAGACACAGATACGCAGTATTTT

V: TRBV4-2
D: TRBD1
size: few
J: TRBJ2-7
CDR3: CASSQETGVDEQYF
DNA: TGTGCCAGCAGCCAAGAAACAGGGGTCGACGAGCAGTACTTC

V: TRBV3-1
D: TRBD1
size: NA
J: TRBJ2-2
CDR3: CASSQGRDRVPGELFF
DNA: TGTGCCAGCAGCCAAGGACGGGACAGGGTTCCCGGGGAGCTGTTTTTT